Sequencing of this T cell receptor beta chain was carried out in a study of cytotoxic CD8 clonotypes in ibrutinib-treated CLL. Study details: Partial response occurred in some 25 patients and complete response in 2; at median approximately 68 months, around 15 remained remitted and roughly 12 progressed. Whole-study results and caveats: Higher clonality was seen at ibrutinib response and a return toward baseline at progression.

This CDR3 spans 14 amino acids. Germline V lookup: CDR1 SQVTM, CDR2 ANQGSEA. Trimming removed 0 bases from V and 5 bases from J, with 13 bases in between. Remarks on this clone: Antigen unknown.

Deep sequencing aimed at 1 in 200,000 to 1 in 1 million T cells' resolution. Profiled with immunoSEQ multiplex PCR; TCRdb holds only in-frame clones, not every one. The table includes around 150,000 clones, nearly 90% detected once. This sequence joins TRBV29-1 and TRBJ1-1; tentatively, D is TRBD1 (6 bases). The material sequenced was PBMCs, taken at disease progression, from a patient treated with ibrutinib. The source is a human donor with chronic lymphocytic leukemia. CDR3 DNA sequence: TGCAGCGTTGAAGATCGGGGGCGCGGGACTGAAGCTTTCTTT. Its protein product is CSVEDRGRGTEAFF. Looking up the rest from reference TRBV29-1 and TRBJ1-1 gives the full variable domain: SAVISQKPSRDICQRGTSLTIQCQVDSQVTMMFWYRQQPGQSLTLIATANQGSEATYESGFVIDKFPISRPNLTFSTLTVSNMSPEDSSIYLCSVEDRGRGTEAFFGQGTRLTVV.